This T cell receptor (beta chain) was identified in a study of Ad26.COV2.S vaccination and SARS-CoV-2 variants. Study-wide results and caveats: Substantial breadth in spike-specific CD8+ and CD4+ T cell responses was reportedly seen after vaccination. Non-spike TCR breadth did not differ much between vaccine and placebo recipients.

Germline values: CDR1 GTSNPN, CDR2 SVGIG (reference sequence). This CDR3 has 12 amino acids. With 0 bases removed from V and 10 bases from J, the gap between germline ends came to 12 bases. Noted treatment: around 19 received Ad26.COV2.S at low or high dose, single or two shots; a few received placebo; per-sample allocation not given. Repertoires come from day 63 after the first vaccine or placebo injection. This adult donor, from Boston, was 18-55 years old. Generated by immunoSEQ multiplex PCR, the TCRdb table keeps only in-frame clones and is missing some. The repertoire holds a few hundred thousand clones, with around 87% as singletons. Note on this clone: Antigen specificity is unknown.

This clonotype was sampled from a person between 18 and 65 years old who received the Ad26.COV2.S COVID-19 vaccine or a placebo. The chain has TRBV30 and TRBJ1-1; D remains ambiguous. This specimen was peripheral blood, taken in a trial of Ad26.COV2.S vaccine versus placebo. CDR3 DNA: TGTGCCTGGAGTGTAGGTGGGGAGGGAGCTTTCTTT. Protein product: CAWSVGGEGAFF.